The next 21 T cell receptor beta chains were all read from a single sample in a study of radiotherapy plus CTLA-4 blockade in lung cancer. Using immunoSEQ multiplex PCR, the repertoire was profiled, and TCRdb retains in-frame clones only, with some absent. The sample carries roughly 80,000 clones, about 78% recorded once. The sample consisted of peripheral blood, taken from a patient treated with radiotherapy plus ipilimumab. Every receptor here comes from a human donor with non-small cell lung cancer who had a partial response to radiotherapy plus ipilimumab. Some clones in this sample may be carry-over from other donors' samples.

The V call is TRBV15, the J call TRBJ2-5; TRBD1 matches at 9 bases. The CDR3 has 15 amino acids. The germline CDR1 and CDR2 sequences are LNHNV and YYDKDF (reference sequence). Trimming cost V 6 bases and J 1 base; bases outside gene matches: 6. DNA for the CDR3: TGTGCCACCAGAAGGGACAGGGCGACCCAAGAGACCCAGTACTTC. Protein: CATRRDRATQETQYF. Full variable domain (remainder filled in from reference TRBV15 and TRBJ2-5): DAMVIQNPRYQVTQFGKPVTLSCSQTLNHNVMYWYQQKSSQAPKLLFHYYDKDFNNEADTPDNFQSRRPNTSFCFLDIRSPGLGDTAMYLCATRRDRATQETQYFGPGTRLLVL.

Here the CDR3 DNA reads TGTGCCAGCAGTGATTCGACAGGCGGTAATGAAAAACTGTTTTTT. It encodes CASSDSTGGNEKLFF. This chain links TRBV6-1 with TRBJ1-4, with D perhaps TRBD1 (6 bases). Germline-derived CDR1 and CDR2 are MNHNS and SASEGT. The CDR3 covers 15 residues. Deletions cut 3 bases from V and 4 bases from J, with 12 bases between.

The chain combines TRBV5-4 with TRBJ2-2, with unresolved D. Germline-derived CDR1 and CDR2 are SGHNT and YYREEE (reference sequence). Trimming cost V 4 bases and J 4 bases, with 14 bases left between them. This CDR3 region has 15 residues. The CDR3, as DNA: TGTGCCAGCAGCGTGGACCTTAGCCCCACCGGGGAGCTGTTTTTT. Translating gives CASSVDLSPTGELFF. Drawing the rest from reference TRBV5-4 and TRBJ2-2, the complete variable domain is ETGVTQSPTHLIKTRGQQVTLRCSSQSGHNTVSWYQQALGQGPQFIFQYYREEENGRGNFPPRFSGLQFPNYSSELNVNALELDDSALYLCASSVDLSPTGELFFGEGSRLTVL.

The CDR3 DNA reads as TGTGCCAGCAGCCCGGTACCGGATACGCAGTATTTT. Translation: CASSPVPDTQYF. The rearrangement uses TRBV28 and TRBJ2-3, with D unresolved. The germline V and J ends were trimmed by 6 bases and 6 bases, with 10 bases remaining between them. Germline V gene lookup returns CDR1 MDHEN and CDR2 SYDVKM. This CDR3 is 12 amino acids long.

The chain employs TRBV5-5 and TRBJ1-1; D is perhaps TRBD1 (6 bases). Trimming stripped 0 bases from V and 10 bases from J, with 25 bases between. CDR3 length: 17 residues. CDR1 SGHKS and CDR2 YYEKEE come from the germline V gene (reference sequence). The CDR3 reads CASSLVVVGGARLGAFF. The DNA for the CDR3 is TGTGCCAGCAGCTTGGTGGTAGTGGGGGGGGCTCGGTTAGGAGCTTTCTTT.

The CDR3 DNA sequence: TGCGCCAGCACCCGGACAGGGGAGAACACTGAAGCTTTCTTT. It is translated as CASTRTGENTEAFF. The rearrangement links TRBV5-1 to TRBJ1-1; TRBD1 aligns across 9 bases. The CDR3 length is 14 residues. Trimming took 6 bases from V and 1 from J; bases not matched to a gene: 4. Germline assignment: CDR1 SGHRS and CDR2 YFSETQ.

This clone was counted between two and nine times. The chain has TRBV27 and TRBJ2-1; perhaps TRBD1 as D (5 bases). The V gene's germline CDR1 is MNHEY and CDR2 SMNVEV (reference sequence). The CDR3 sequence is 15 residues long. Trimming took 1 base from V and 1 from J, leaving 8 bases between them. The CDR3 reads CASSLYQGSYNEQFF. The CDR3 DNA sequence: TGTGCCAGCAGTTTATATCAGGGTTCCTACAATGAGCAGTTCTTC.

The rearrangement uses TRBV10-1 and TRBJ2-7; 10 bases align to TRBD1. The trim removed 4 bases at V and 7 bases at J, leaving 4 bases unmatched. Germline V gives CDR1 WNHNN, CDR2 SYGVQD (reference sequence). CDR3 length equals 13 residues. CDR3 bases: TGCGCCAGCAGTGGACAGGGGGCTAAAGAGCAGTACTTC. This gives the protein CASSGQGAKEQYF.

This clone was seen a single time. The rearrangement joins TRBV4-2 to TRBJ2-1; 10 bases match TRBD2. The germline V gene encodes CDR1 LGHNA and CDR2 YNFKEQ. This CDR3 contains 18 residues. Trimming took 0 bases from V and 4 from J; bases not matched to a gene: 9. CDR3 coding DNA: TGTGCCAGCAGCCAAGATCTGGGCCTAGCGGGGGAATACAATGAGCAGTTCTTC. This sequence encodes CASSQDLGLAGEYNEQFF.

The chain combines TRBV28 with TRBJ1-1; 9 bases map to TRBD1. Germline V gives CDR1 MDHEN, CDR2 SYDVKM. V lost 1 base to trimming and J lost 5 bases; unmatched junction nucleotides: 5. There are 15 residues in the CDR3. The CDR3 DNA sequence: TGTGCCAGCAGTTTATCGTACAGGGGGCTGACTGAAGCTTTCTTT. The encoded protein is CASSLSYRGLTEAFF.

The J gene is TRBJ2-7, the V gene TRBV5-6; D gene uncertain. This CDR3 spans 15 amino acids. V was trimmed by 3 bases and J by 6 bases, leaving 19 bases between them. The germline V gene encodes CDR1 SGHDT and CDR2 YYEEEE. CDR3 sequence (DNA): TGTGCCAGCAGCTATATGAGGCGACTTCTTGGCGAGCAGTACTTC. Encoded protein: CASSYMRRLLGEQYF.

This chain links TRBV5-1 with TRBJ2-7; the match to TRBD2 covers 8 bases. The CDR3 is 16 residues long. The germline CDR1 and CDR2 sequences are SGHRS and YFSETQ. V was clipped by 4 bases and J by 1 base; unmatched bases: 10. The CDR3 is CASSISSGYTSYEQYF. The CDR3, as DNA: TGCGCCAGCAGCATTTCTAGCGGGTACACGTCCTACGAGCAGTACTTC.

CDR3 protein: CASSEGGGQGQPQHF. The CDR3 bases are TGTGCCAGCAGTGAAGGGGGGGGGCAAGGTCAGCCCCAGCATTTT. The rearrangement links TRBV6-1 to TRBJ1-5, with a tentative D call TRBD1 (6 bases). The CDR3 loop spans 15 amino acids. V was pared by 1 base and J by 6 bases, with 13 bases between. Germline loops: CDR1 MNHNS, CDR2 SASEGT.

This clone has only a few counts. The chain uses TRBV10-3 and TRBJ2-7; 9 bases align to TRBD2. The V gene's germline CDR1 is ENHRY and CDR2 SYGVKD. This CDR3 region has 19 residues. The ends lost 1 base at V and 3 bases at J; junction bases unmatched: 16. CDR3 DNA: TGTGCCATCAGTGAGTTGGGATCTCTAGCGGGATTGGTTCTCTACGAGCAGTACTTC. Amino acids: CAISELGSLAGLVLYEQYF.

The V and J genes are TRBV4-2 and TRBJ2-1; 9 nucleotides align to TRBD2. The ends lost 0 bases at V and 8 bases at J; junction bases unmatched: 8. Germline-derived CDR1 and CDR2 are LGHNA and YNFKEQ. The length of the CDR3 is 16 residues. The CDR3, as DNA: TGTGCCAGCAGCCAAGAGGGGCAGCGGGGGGCCGATGAGCAGTTCTTC. It is translated as CASSQEGQRGADEQFF.

This chain links TRBV28 with TRBJ1-5, with D unresolved. V was trimmed by 7 bases and J by 2 bases, leaving 9 bases between them. Germline-derived CDR1 and CDR2 are MDHEN and SYDVKM. The CDR3 totals 13 residues. The CDR3, as DNA: TGTGCCAGCACGTCGCCAGGCAATCAGCCCCAGCATTTT. It is translated as CASTSPGNQPQHF.

This chain uses TRBV11-2 with TRBJ1-4, with unresolved D. The CDR3 is made up of 15 amino acids. CDR1 and CDR2 (germline): SGHAT, FQNNGV. V gave up 7 bases and J gave up 5 bases, with 17 bases separating them. The CDR3 DNA reads TGTGCCAGCAACCCCGGGGTTACTAGAAATGAAAAACTGTTTTTT. Protein product: CASNPGVTRNEKLFF.

This chain links TRBV19 with TRBJ1-4, with 7 nucleotides matching TRBD1. With 6 bases clipped from V and 5 bases from J, the junction kept 6 bases outside the gene matches. The CDR3 contains 14 residues. CDR1 is LNHDA, CDR2 SQIVND, per germline (reference sequence). CDR3 region: CASSPGTANEKLFF. DNA for the CDR3: TGTGCCAGTAGCCCCGGGACAGCAAATGAAAAACTGTTTTTT.

The chain joins TRBV9 to TRBJ2-1; 8 bases are a match to TRBD1. The germline V gene has CDR1 SGDLS and CDR2 YYNGEE. Losses at the gene ends were 3 bases for V and 8 bases for J; bases not matched to a gene: 13. This CDR3 contains 16 residues. CDR3: CASSARAGTGRYEQFF. The CDR3 DNA is TGTGCCAGCAGCGCACGTGCCGGGACAGGAAGGTATGAGCAGTTCTTC.

The V call is TRBV7-9, the J call TRBJ2-3, with TRBD1 as a possible D gene (5 bases). Trimming stripped 5 bases from V and 5 bases from J, with 11 bases between. CDR3 length equals 13 residues. Germline V gene data show CDR1 as SEHNR and CDR2 as FQNEAQ (reference sequence). The CDR3 coding sequence is TGTGCCAGCAGCAGGGGCTCTGGAGATACGCAGTATTTT. It is translated as CASSRGSGDTQYF.

The chain links TRBV6-1 to TRBJ2-7; D may be TRBD1 (6 bases). Germline CDR1 MNHNS, CDR2 SASEGT. Trimming cost V 5 bases and J 7 bases, with 18 bases left between them. The length of the CDR3 is 14 residues. The DNA of the CDR3 is TGTGCCAGCAGTTCAACAGGGAATGCGCGAGAGCAGTACTTC. Encoded protein: CASSSTGNAREQYF.